This TCR beta chain derives from a study of blood T cell repertoires in COVID-19 (dated by TCRdb to the early 2020s). Regarding the complete study: Samples from collaborators originated in the United States, Italy and Spain and spanned both the acute and convalescent phases of COVID-19. The prospective study material was composed of cDNA or gDNA derived from T cells, B-cell-depleted T cells, or PBMCs. Deeply sampled blood TCRbeta repertoires from subjects exposed to, actively infected with, or recovered from COVID-19 were included in the dataset. The repertoires were made available in a free public database intended to serve as a resource for research on the immune response to SARS-CoV-2. The samples were drawn from the first 160 participants of the ongoing ImmuneRACE study and from over a thousand subjects provided by 6 global collaborators. Sample metadata almost always included a de-identified subject ID, COVID-19 status, age in years and sex. Where available, HLA class I and class II types were taken from metadata supplied by the sample provider and were not determined by assay-based typing. Results the study describes overall, beyond this receptor: How much clinical and demographic metadata was included differed by source and by participant, and the metadata was provided uncurated.

One collaborating source in Seattle enrolled patients during active infection and followed them longitudinally through the course of disease. Each collaborating institution followed its own protocols to collect whole blood in K2EDTA tubes. For TCRbeta analysis, collaborators shipped samples as frozen whole blood, isolated PBMCs, or DNA extracted from either of those sample types. The CDR3 measures 18 amino acids from cysteine to phenylalanine. Here the CDR3 DNA is all that survives: 54 bases in frame from base 1. From the germline V gene (reference sequence), CDR1 is SGHNT and CDR2 is YYREEE. For this chain, trimming is 1 base at the V end and 3 bases at the J end, and the number of junction bases without a gene match is 9. The immunoSEQ Assay, a bias-controlled multiplex PCR, was used to amplify TCRbeta CDR3 regions from genomic DNA. The published analysis was carried out like this. The number of nucleated cells in each sample was estimated by amplification of reference gene primers within the assay. To quantify the absolute abundance of each unique TCRbeta CDR3 rearrangement, sequence reads were collapsed and filtered. For each sample, productive Simpson clonality was calculated by taking the square root of Simpson's diversity index across productive rearrangements. The table comes from immuneACCESS by way of TCRdb, which keeps in-frame sequences with V and J called. Part of the clones is missing from these tables; in studies checked, under half for an unresolved V gene and the rest for unknown reasons. That table is the source of V, J and clone size, and D and trimming were worked out from the DNA. A total of about 92,000 clones appear in this sample, 87% of them only once. The ten largest clones take up 15% to 20% of the sample.

As to this clone: Its antigen remains undetermined. It has no much larger one-base neighbor in the sample; base qualities were not kept.

The chain joins TRBV5-4 to TRBJ2-3; 12 central bases correspond to TRBD2. Sequenced sample: peripheral blood. The sequence derives from a woman aged 55-69 years with COVID-19, enrolled during active disease. The DNA is as follows: TGTGCCAGCAGCTTGAGGGTACTAGCGGGGGGTGAAACAGATACGCAGTATTTT. Its protein reads: CASSLRVLAGGETDTQYF.